Below are 32 T cell receptor beta chains sequenced from a single sample in a study of blood T cells in healthy people across ages. Combining a sample-barcoded 5' primer with a J-beta primer mix, a second PCR ran for 7 to 11 cycles. TCRdb re-called the 5' RACE reads through MiXCR, storing one row per CDR3 protein. The table shows roughly 2 million distinct CDR3 sequences, with 49% occurring only once. The sample taken for sequencing was blood. These receptors were obtained from a woman in her thirties or forties in good health.

This clonotype was detected only a few times. This chain joins TRBV3-1 and TRBJ2-3, with TRBD2 as a possible D gene (5 bases). This CDR3 comprises 15 residues. Germline loops: CDR1 LGHDT, CDR2 YNNKEL (reference sequence). Trimming took 2 bases from V and 6 from J, leaving 15 bases between them. The CDR3, as DNA: TGTGCCAGCAGCCAATCTGGGCTAGCTTCTGATACGCAGTATTTT. Amino acids: CASSQSGLASDTQYF.

V is TRBV6-5 and J is TRBJ2-7, with 9 bases identical to TRBD1. V dropped 6 bases and J dropped 5; count of bases not matched to a gene: 14. The V gene's germline CDR1 is MNHEY and CDR2 SVGAGI. CDR3 size: 16 residues. DNA of the CDR3: TGTGCCAGCAGCTTAATCCGCAGGGACAGGGATAACGAGCAGTACTTC. It specifies CASSLIRRDRDNEQYF.

This clonotype was counted once. The chain combines TRBV4-3 with TRBJ1-1; D is ambiguous. The germline CDR1 and CDR2 sequences are LGHNA and YSLEER. V lost 3 bases and J 1 base, leaving 15 bases between the germline ends. The CDR3 consists of 16 residues. The CDR3 DNA follows: TGCGCCAGCAGCCAGGCTGGGAGGACGGGGAACACTGAAGCTTTCTTT. Protein product: CASSQAGRTGNTEAFF.

The rearrangement joins TRBV9 to TRBJ2-1, with 9 bases that match TRBD2. The CDR3 is 19 amino acids. In germline, CDR1 is SGDLS, CDR2 YYNGEE. Trimming removed 0 bases from V and 15 bases from J; junction bases left unmatched: 25. In DNA form, the CDR3 reads TGTGCCAGCAGCGTAGTTTTGCGGGGGGGATGGTCTCTTCCAAACGCATTGTTCTTC. This encodes CASSVVLRGGWSLPNALFF.

The gene calls are TRBV6-1 and TRBJ2-3, with D possibly TRBD2 on 5 matching bases. This CDR3 contains 15 residues. Germline values: CDR1 MNHNS, CDR2 SASEGT. Trimming left V 7 bases short and J 0 bases short, with 14 bases between. The chain's CDR3 is CASTVNPGSTDTQYF. Written as DNA, the CDR3 is TGTGCCAGCACCGTAAATCCGGGAAGCACAGATACGCAGTATTTT.

The chain is built from TRBV3-1 and TRBJ1-4, with D hard to call. Germline loops: CDR1 LGHDT, CDR2 YNNKEL (reference sequence). This CDR3 is 16 amino acids long. V dropped 4 bases and J dropped 3 bases, with 15 bases sitting between them. The CDR3 nucleotides are TGTGCCAGCAGCCGAGAAAGCGGAAGGCCTAATGAAAAACTGTTTTTT. It yields the protein CASSRESGRPNEKLFF.

V gene TRBV20-1 combines with J gene TRBJ2-1; no clear D gene. This CDR3 comprises 14 residues. Germline loops: CDR1 DFQATT, CDR2 SNEGSKA (reference sequence). V dropped 5 bases and J dropped 3 bases, with 14 bases sitting between them. CDR3 bases: TGCAGTGCTGACGGGTTGAGCTACTACAATGAGCAGTTCTTC. It specifies CSADGLSYYNEQFF.

V and J are TRBV20-1 and TRBJ1-1; D gene ambiguous. CDR1 DFQATT and CDR2 SNEGSKA come from the germline V gene (reference sequence). The CDR3 spans 14 residues. Trimming pared 1 base from V and 1 base from J, leaving 10 bases between. The CDR3 loop is CSARALPANTEAFF. CDR3 nucleotide sequence: TGCAGTGCTAGAGCCTTGCCAGCGAACACTGAAGCTTTCTTT.

This clonotype was detected only once. This rearrangement joins TRBV20-1 to TRBJ2-5, with 9 bases aligning to TRBD2. CDR1 is DFQATT and CDR2 is SNEGSKA in the germline V gene (reference sequence). The CDR3 runs to 19 residues. Germline trimming cut 8 bases from V and 5 bases from J; bases unmatched to any gene: 27. Here the CDR3 DNA reads TGCAGTCCGCTCACCCGGGGTAGCGGGGGTCGAGGAGCATGGGAGACCCAGTACTTC. It translates to CSPLTRGSGGRGAWETQYF.

The rearrangement joins TRBV11-1 to TRBJ2-6; D tentatively fits TRBD1 or TRBD2 (5 bases each). V lost 5 bases to trimming and J lost 1 base, with 12 bases between them. Germline V gene lookup returns CDR1 SGHAT and CDR2 FQDESV (reference sequence). The CDR3 consists of 16 residues. The DNA for the CDR3 is TGTGCCAGCAGCCGGGGCCCAGATTCTGGGGCCAACGTCCTGACTTTC. It is translated as CASSRGPDSGANVLTF. Filled out from reference TRBV11-1 and TRBJ2-6, the complete variable domain reads EAEVAQSPRYKITEKSQAVAFWCDPISGHATLYWYRQILGQGPELLVQFQDESVVDDSQLPKDRFSAERLKGVDSTLKIQPAELGDSAMYLCASSRGPDSGANVLTFGAGSRLTVL.

The chain uses TRBV28 and TRBJ2-1, with 8 bases aligning to TRBD2. The trim removed 5 bases at V and 0 bases at J, leaving 6 bases unmatched. This CDR3 is built from 16 residues. Germline-derived CDR1 and CDR2 are MDHEN and SYDVKM. This CDR3 is CASSNGGGSSYNEQFF. CDR3 in DNA: TGTGCCAGCAGTAACGGCGGGGGGTCCTCCTACAATGAGCAGTTCTTC.

The chain combines TRBV10-3 with TRBJ2-1, with D tentatively TRBD1 or TRBD2 (6 bases each). CDR3 length equals 12 residues. V dropped 6 bases and J dropped 12 bases, with 15 bases sitting between them. Germline V gene sequence: CDR1 ENHRY, CDR2 SYGVKD. CDR3: CAISGGGHGQFF. The CDR3 DNA reads TGTGCCATCAGCGGAGGGGGACATGGGCAGTTCTTC.

The sample holds a few counts of this clonotype. The gene calls are TRBV6-1 and TRBJ2-1; 9 bases map to TRBD1. V lost 4 bases to trimming and J lost 3 bases; unmatched junction nucleotides: 4. This CDR3 spans 15 amino acids. Germline loops: CDR1 MNHNS, CDR2 SASEGT. CDR3 bases: TGTGCCAGCAGTGGTCGGACAGGGGTCTACAATGAGCAGTTCTTC. Translated, it gives CASSGRTGVYNEQFF.

The J gene is TRBJ1-2, the V gene TRBV20-1, with D possibly matching TRBD1 (6 bases). The germline V gene encodes CDR1 DFQATT and CDR2 SNEGSKA (reference sequence). V dropped 3 bases and J dropped 4 bases, with 9 bases sitting between them. This CDR3 spans 12 amino acids. CDR3 coding DNA: TGCAGTGCTAGTGACAGGATCTATGGCTACACCTTC. It yields the protein CSASDRIYGYTF.

This clonotype was recorded a few times. The rearrangement joins TRBV28 to TRBJ2-3; D tentatively reads TRBD1 or TRBD2 (5 bases each). The CDR3 extends over 17 amino acids. Germline V gives CDR1 MDHEN, CDR2 SYDVKM. V lost 3 bases and J 4 bases, leaving 20 bases between the germline ends. The CDR3 loop reads CASSFMGTSTYADTQYF. CDR3 in DNA: TGTGCCAGCAGTTTTATGGGGACGTCGACATATGCAGATACGCAGTATTTT.

This sequence joins TRBV6-1 and TRBJ1-2; a weak D match, TRBD1 (5 bases). The CDR3 contains 13 residues. Germline V gives CDR1 MNHNS, CDR2 SASEGT. V was clipped by 7 bases and J by 8 bases, with 17 bases between them. The CDR3 DNA follows: TGTGCCAGCACCCCCGGGGGGTCATTGGGCTACACCTTC. Translation: CASTPGGSLGYTF.

V and J are TRBV5-1 and TRBJ1-6, with 8 nucleotides matching TRBD1. V was pared by 5 bases and J by 7 bases, with 11 bases of the junction left unmatched. Looked up from germline, CDR1 is SGHRS and CDR2 is YFSETQ. The CDR3 runs 16 residues. CDR3 sequence (DNA): TGCGCCAGCAGTTATTCTCCGACAGGGGAGAATTCACCCCTCCACTTT. This encodes CASSYSPTGENSPLHF.

The chain carries TRBV7-8 and TRBJ2-7; 7 bases are a match to TRBD1. The CDR3 has 16 amino acids. The ends lost 5 bases at V and 2 bases at J; junction bases unmatched: 12. The germline gives CDR1 SGHVS, CDR2 FQNEAQ. The CDR3 coding sequence is TGTGCCAGCAGCCTGATGACAGGGTTGAATCCCTACGAGCAGTACTTC. Its protein product is CASSLMTGLNPYEQYF.

A few counts support this clonotype. This rearrangement joins TRBV9 to TRBJ2-6; TRBD2 is a possible D gene (6 bases). Trimming took off 0 bases at V and 4 bases at J, with 8 bases between the two ends. The CDR3 spans 15 residues. CDR1 and CDR2 from the germline V gene are SGDLS and YYNGEE. The CDR3 coding sequence is TGTGCCAGCAGCGTAGGGAGGGCCGGGGCCAACGTCCTGACTTTC. This codes for CASSVGRAGANVLTF.

This clonotype was seen only a few times. The chain uses TRBV5-8 and TRBJ2-3; 9 nucleotides agree with TRBD1. The CDR3 loop spans 14 amino acids. The germline CDR1 and CDR2 sequences are SGHTS and YDEGEE. Trimming removed 5 bases from V and 2 bases from J; junction bases left unmatched: 3. Here the CDR3 reads CASSRDRATDTQYF. The DNA for the CDR3 is TGTGCCAGCAGTCGGGACAGGGCCACAGATACGCAGTATTTT.

CDR3 in DNA: TGCGCCAGCAGCTTGGTGGGGACAAGCATGAACACTGAAGCTTTCTTT. Amino acids: CASSLVGTSMNTEAFF. The V call is TRBV5-1, the J call TRBJ1-1, with D possibly being TRBD1 (6 bases). V lost 0 bases, J lost 0 bases, and 12 bases lay in between. The length of the CDR3 is 16 residues. CDR1 and CDR2 (germline): SGHRS, YFSETQ.

The V gene is TRBV7-2, the J gene TRBJ1-1; maybe TRBD1 (6 bases). The CDR3 sequence is 14 residues long. Germline CDR1 SGHTA, CDR2 FQGNSA. Trimming took 5 bases from V and 4 from J, leaving 14 bases between them. Here the CDR3 reads CASSGRVGATEAFF. CDR3 bases: TGTGCCAGCAGCGGCAGGGTGGGGGCCACTGAAGCTTTCTTT.

J is TRBJ1-2 and V is TRBV27; 9 nucleotides agree with TRBD1. Germline CDR1 reads MNHEY; CDR2 reads SMNVEV (reference sequence). CDR3 length equals 14 residues. With 5 bases clipped from V and 3 bases from J, the junction kept 4 bases outside the gene matches. The CDR3: CASSKTGGYYGYTF. For the CDR3, the DNA is TGTGCCAGCAGTAAGACAGGGGGATACTATGGCTACACCTTC.

This clonotype was seen a few times. This chain uses TRBV18 with TRBJ2-1; 7 bases map to TRBD1. CDR3 length equals 17 residues. J gave up 3 bases and V 1 base, and 9 bases lay outside the gene matches. CDR1 KGHSH and CDR2 LQKENI come from the germline V gene. The CDR3 here is CASSPLGTAVLYNEQFF. The CDR3 nucleotides are TGTGCCAGCTCACCACTAGGGACAGCCGTTCTCTACAATGAGCAGTTCTTC. The entire variable domain, with the rest obtained from reference TRBV18 and TRBJ2-1, is as follows: NAGVMQNPRHLVRRRGQEARLRCSPMKGHSHVYWYRQLPEEGLKFMVYLQKENIIDESGMPKERFSAEFPKEGPSILRIQQVVRGDSAAYFCASSPLGTAVLYNEQFFGPGTRLTVL.

This chain connects TRBV6-2 or TRBV6-3 to TRBJ2-7, with no clear D. V was cut by 6 bases and J by 3 bases, with 21 bases left in between. Germline CDR1 MNHEY, CDR2 SVGEGT. The CDR3 has 16 residues. CDR3 coding DNA: TGTGCCAGCAGACCCCATAGTGGAAGGGCCAGCTACGAGCAGTACTTC. Translated: CASRPHSGRASYEQYF.

V and J are TRBV9 and TRBJ2-7, with D hard to call. The CDR3 is made up of 14 amino acids. Trimming left V 2 bases short and J 2 bases short, with 11 bases between. CDR1 and CDR2 (germline): SGDLS, YYNGEE. The CDR3 nucleotides are TGTGCCAGCAGCGTCGGCCCCAGGACCTACGAGCAGTACTTC. The encoded protein is CASSVGPRTYEQYF.

The J gene is TRBJ2-1, the V gene TRBV11-3; 8 bases align to TRBD2. The germline V gene encodes CDR1 SGHNT and CDR2 YENEEA. There are 15 residues in the CDR3. V lost 8 bases, J lost 7 bases, and 13 bases stayed unmatched. The CDR3 protein is CASSHRAGGGNEQFF. In DNA, the CDR3 is TGTGCCAGCTCCCACAGGGCGGGGGGCGGAAATGAGCAGTTCTTC. Full variable domain (missing parts from reference TRBV11-3 and TRBJ2-1): EAGVVQSPRYKIIEKKQPVAFWCNPISGHNTLYWYLQNLGQGPELLIRYENEEAVDDSQLPKDRFSAERLKGVDSTLKIQPAELGDSAVYLCASSHRAGGGNEQFFGPGTRLTVL.

This clonotype was counted many times. Mismatch with germline at one junction end may stem from a read error. This chain uses TRBV4-3 with TRBJ2-5, with TRBD1 matching over 9 bases. Germline CDR1 is LGHNA and CDR2 is YSLEER. This CDR3 is built from 14 residues. The CDR3 loop is CASSQDRGRETQYF. The CDR3 nucleotides are TGTGCCAGCAGCCAGGACAGGGGTCGAGAGACCCAGTACTTC.

V is TRBV7-2 and J is TRBJ1-2, with D hard to call. The V and J ends lost 5 bases and 1 base respectively, with 8 bases between them. The germline V gene has CDR1 SGHTA and CDR2 FQGNSA. CDR3 length: 13 residues. The CDR3 sequence: CASSPAVNYGYTF. The CDR3 bases are TGTGCCAGCAGCCCGGCCGTTAACTATGGCTACACCTTC.

V usage is TRBV10-3 and J usage is TRBJ2-7; either TRBD1 or TRBD2 may fit D (7 bases each). Germline loops: CDR1 ENHRY, CDR2 SYGVKD. V gave up 0 bases and J gave up 3 bases, with 12 bases separating them. The CDR3 covers 15 residues. The CDR3 here is CAISESSGTDYEQYF. The CDR3 region has the DNA TGTGCCATCAGTGAGTCAAGCGGGACAGACTACGAGCAGTACTTC.

The gene calls are TRBV20-1 and TRBJ2-5; D is uncertain. Trimming left V 6 bases short and J 2 bases short, with 13 bases between. The germline V gene encodes CDR1 DFQATT and CDR2 SNEGSKA (reference sequence). CDR3 length: 13 residues. CDR3 protein: CSAPTTLQETQYF. CDR3 sequence (DNA): TGCAGTGCCCCTACGACCCTACAAGAGACCCAGTACTTC.

The rearrangement uses TRBV28 and TRBJ2-1; TRBD2 matches 9 bases. V was pared by 6 bases and J by 13 bases, with 16 bases of the junction left unmatched. Germline V gene lookup returns CDR1 MDHEN and CDR2 SYDVKM. The CDR3 has 15 residues. The CDR3 region has the DNA TGTGCCAGCAGGTCCGGGACTAGCATCCAAGAGACCCAGTTCTTC. Protein sequence: CASRSGTSIQETQFF.